A single sample gave rise to the 25 T cell receptor beta chains below, sequenced in a study of blood T cell repertoires in COVID-19. Produced via immunoSEQ multiplex PCR; TCRdb's table is partial and in-frame only. The sample shows over 130,000 clones, over 60% of them seen only once. Input material: peripheral blood. The receptors were gathered from a man in his fifties with acute or convalescent COVID-19.

This sequence joins TRBV5-8 and TRBJ2-3; unclear D gene. V was clipped by 3 bases and J by 0 bases, with 8 bases between them. Germline V CDR1 and CDR2: SGHTS, YDEGEE. The CDR3 spans 14 residues. The CDR3 here is CASSYLGSTDTQYF. Written as DNA, the CDR3 is TGTGCCAGCAGCTACCTAGGAAGCACAGATACGCAGTATTTT.

The chain uses TRBV25-1 and TRBJ1-2; D ambiguous. The CDR3 sequence is 9 residues long. Germline CDR1 is MGHDK and CDR2 is SYGVNS. V was trimmed by 9 bases and J by 7 bases, leaving 6 bases between them. The CDR3 DNA is TGTGCCAGGGGCCGTGGCTACACCTTC. Amino acids: CARGRGYTF.

The V and J genes are TRBV19 and TRBJ1-1, with D possibly matching TRBD1 (6 bases). The CDR3 has 13 amino acids. V was clipped by 9 bases and J by 5 bases, with 16 bases between them. The germline CDR1 and CDR2 sequences are LNHDA and SQIVND (reference sequence). Written as DNA, the CDR3 is TGTGCCAGCGGTCAGGGGTTAGATACTGAAGCTTTCTTT. Its protein product is CASGQGLDTEAFF.

The CDR3 loop is CASRDTTNTEAFF. CDR3 nucleotide sequence: TGCGCCAGCAGGGACACAACGAACACTGAAGCTTTCTTT. The J gene is TRBJ1-1, the V gene TRBV5-1; possible D gene TRBD1, 5 bases. V lost 5 bases, J lost 1 base, and 9 bases lay in between. The CDR3 totals 13 residues. Germline-derived CDR1 and CDR2 are SGHRS and YFSETQ.

V and J are TRBV29-1 and TRBJ2-2; 11 bases align to TRBD2. The CDR3 consists of 17 residues. Germline loops: CDR1 SQVTM, CDR2 ANQGSEA. The ends lost 7 bases at V and 3 bases at J; junction bases unmatched: 13. In nucleotides, the CDR3 is TGCAGCGCATTACCTTATAGCGGGGGGGCTTACACCGGGGAGCTGTTTTTT. It translates to CSALPYSGGAYTGELFF.

This clone was recorded once. The chain uses TRBV10-3 and TRBJ1-3; TRBD1 agrees at 7 bases. Looked up from germline, CDR1 is ENHRY and CDR2 is SYGVKD. This CDR3 spans 15 amino acids. Losses at the gene ends were 6 bases for V and 0 bases for J; bases not matched to a gene: 5. CDR3 region: CAISGQAGSGNTIYF. Here the CDR3 DNA reads TGTGCCATCAGCGGACAGGCCGGCTCTGGAAACACCATATATTTT.

The V gene is TRBV10-3, the J gene TRBJ1-4, with TRBD1 as a possible D gene (5 bases). Between the trimmed V and J ends, which lost 0 bases and 5 bases, there was a span of 7 bases. This CDR3 is built from 14 residues. Per the germline V gene, CDR1 is ENHRY and CDR2 is SYGVKD. CDR3 residues: CAISESAGNEKLFF. DNA for the CDR3: TGTGCCATCAGTGAGTCGGCAGGGAATGAAAAACTGTTTTTT.

This chain uses TRBV7-2 with TRBJ2-7; 7 bases line up with TRBD1. Germline values: CDR1 SGHTA, CDR2 FQGNSA. With V trimmed by 2 bases and J by 5 bases, 3 bases remained unmatched. The CDR3 contains 13 residues. CDR3 DNA sequence: TGTGCCAGCAGCTTATTAGGGGGCGACGAGCAGTACTTC. It codes for CASSLLGGDEQYF. Variable domain in full (rest from reference TRBV7-2 and TRBJ2-7): GAGVSQSPSNKVTEKGKDVELRCDPISGHTALYWYRQSLGQGLEFLIYFQGNSAPDKSGLPSDRFSAERTGGSVSTLTIQRTQQEDSAVYLCASSLLGGDEQYFGPGTRLTVT.

The chain combines TRBV9 with TRBJ1-5, with 8 bases identical to TRBD1. The CDR3 is made up of 16 amino acids. Germline loops: CDR1 SGDLS, CDR2 YYNGEE. V was clipped by 4 bases and J by 2 bases; unmatched bases: 8. CDR3: CASSPGTDRGNQPQHF. DNA for the CDR3: TGTGCCAGCAGCCCCGGGACGGACAGGGGCAATCAGCCCCAGCATTTT.

This clone is a singleton in its sample. The chain uses TRBV27 and TRBJ2-5; 7 bases match TRBD1. The trim removed 4 bases at V and 3 bases at J, leaving 11 bases unmatched. Per the germline V gene, CDR1 is MNHEY and CDR2 is SMNVEV (reference sequence). This CDR3 comprises 16 residues. CDR3 DNA sequence: TGTGCCAGCAGTTCAGACAGGGTCGGAAGTAAAGAGACCCAGTACTTC. Amino acids: CASSSDRVGSKETQYF.

V gene TRBV6-5 combines with J gene TRBJ2-7; D is undetermined. V was cut by 6 bases and J by 8 bases, with 11 bases left in between. Germline lookup yields CDR1 MNHEY and CDR2 SVGAGI. The CDR3 is made up of 11 amino acids. The DNA of the CDR3 is TGTGCCAGCAGCCACGGTGATCAGCAGTACTTC. Protein product: CASSHGDQQYF.

The CDR3 coding sequence is TGTGCCAGCAGTGAAGTAGGGGGGGTATTCATACAGACCCAGTACTTC. Protein: CASSEVGGVFIQTQYF. The chain uses TRBV6-1 and TRBJ2-5, with a weak D call TRBD2 (7 bases). This CDR3 region has 16 residues. In germline, CDR1 is MNHNS, CDR2 SASEGT. Trimming stripped 1 base from V and 6 bases from J, with 18 bases between.

The chain carries TRBV6-5 and TRBJ2-3; 8 bases are shared with TRBD2. Germline values: CDR1 MNHEY, CDR2 SVGAGI. This CDR3 has 14 amino acids. V lost 6 bases to trimming and J lost 5 bases; unmatched junction nucleotides: 7. CDR3 region: CASRPGGAKDTQYF. CDR3 in DNA: TGTGCCAGCAGGCCCGGGGGGGCAAAAGATACGCAGTATTTT.

The V and J genes are TRBV4-1 and TRBJ1-3, with D unclear. V was trimmed by 2 bases and J by 0 bases, leaving 17 bases between them. This CDR3 comprises 18 residues. From germline, CDR1 is MGHRA and CDR2 YSYEKL. In nucleotides, the CDR3 is TGCGCCAGCAGCCAACCCGGGAGACAATCAACCTCTGGAAACACCATATATTTT. It codes for CASSQPGRQSTSGNTIYF.

CDR3 residues: CASSFRDSVLFF. In DNA form, the CDR3 reads TGTGCCAGCAGCTTTCGGGACTCCGTGTTATTCTTC. V is TRBV7-8 and J is TRBJ2-1; D may be TRBD2 (6 bases). Trimming removed 3 bases at V and 16 bases at J, with 16 bases between. This CDR3 is 12 amino acids long. Looked up from germline, CDR1 is SGHVS and CDR2 is FQNEAQ.

This rearrangement joins TRBV28 to TRBJ1-2; tentative D call: TRBD1 (6 bases). V lost 4 bases and J 0 bases, leaving 9 bases between the germline ends. The CDR3 covers 14 residues. In germline, CDR1 is MDHEN, CDR2 SYDVKM. CDR3 DNA: TGTGCCAGCAGTTCCCCAGGGGCTAACTATGGCTACACCTTC. Encoded protein: CASSSPGANYGYTF.

The genes are TRBV19 and TRBJ2-3, with 13 bases aligning to TRBD2. The germline V gene has CDR1 LNHDA and CDR2 SQIVND (reference sequence). CDR3 length equals 17 residues. J lost 2 bases, V lost 6 bases, and 8 bases had no gene match. CDR3 bases: TGTGCCAGTAGGAAGACTAGCGGGGGGTATTACACAGATACGCAGTATTTT. Translated, it gives CASRKTSGGYYTDTQYF.

The rearrangement uses TRBV5-1 and TRBJ2-1; 11 bases match TRBD2. Trimming took 4 bases from V and 4 from J; bases not matched to a gene: 4. The CDR3 spans 15 residues. Germline V gene lookup returns CDR1 SGHRS and CDR2 YFSETQ. The CDR3 loop reads CASSSTSGSYNEQFF. In DNA, the CDR3 is TGCGCCAGCAGCAGTACTAGCGGGAGTTACAATGAGCAGTTCTTC.

This chain links TRBV7-9 with TRBJ1-3; 11 nucleotides line up with TRBD1. The CDR3 contains 17 residues. The ends lost 8 bases at V and 4 bases at J; junction bases unmatched: 13. CDR1 is SEHNR, CDR2 FQNEAQ, per germline (reference sequence). Here the CDR3 reads CASEGGQGASDGNTIYF. CDR3 nucleotide sequence: TGTGCCAGCGAAGGAGGACAGGGGGCTTCGGACGGAAACACCATATATTTT.

The CDR3 nucleotides are TGTGCCAGCAGCTTAATCTTAGACACCATATATTTT. Amino acids: CASSLILDTIYF. The V and J genes are TRBV7-2 and TRBJ1-3; D unclear. V was shortened by 2 bases and J by 8 bases, with 7 bases between the two germline ends. The germline CDR1 and CDR2 sequences are SGHTA and FQGNSA. This CDR3 has 12 residues.

The gene calls are TRBV29-1 and TRBJ1-1; 9 bases are shared with TRBD1. This CDR3 is 13 amino acids long. The germline CDR1 and CDR2 sequences are SQVTM and ANQGSEA. Losses at the gene ends were 6 bases for V and 5 bases for J; bases not matched to a gene: 7. The CDR3 bases are TGCAGCGTGTCACAGGGGGCGTCGACTGAAGCTTTCTTT. Translation gives CSVSQGASTEAFF.

The J gene is TRBJ1-4, the V gene TRBV18, with D possibly TRBD1 on 5 matching bases. V was trimmed by 3 bases and J by 6 bases, leaving 11 bases between them. This CDR3 comprises 14 residues. Germline V gene data show CDR1 as KGHSH and CDR2 as LQKENI. For the CDR3, the DNA is TGTGCCAGCTCACCGGTAGGGGATGATGAAAAACTGTTTTTT. Translation gives CASSPVGDDEKLFF.

This rearrangement joins TRBV9 to TRBJ1-1; 7 bases fit TRBD1. Per the germline V gene, CDR1 is SGDLS and CDR2 is YYNGEE. CDR3 length: 15 amino acids. V shed 2 bases, J shed 3 bases, and the junction held 7 bases outside the gene matches. The CDR3 spells CASSVQGGRDTEAFF. The DNA for the CDR3 is TGTGCCAGCAGCGTCCAGGGGGGTCGGGACACTGAAGCTTTCTTT.

The rearrangement joins TRBV6-2 or TRBV6-3 to TRBJ1-1; 8 nucleotides agree with TRBD1. V trimming: 5 bases; J trimming: 5 bases; junction bases outside the gene matches: 16. This CDR3 comprises 17 residues. Germline V gene lookup returns CDR1 MNHEY and CDR2 SVGEGT. CDR3 protein: CASSIHRDRSEVTEAFF. CDR3 sequence (DNA): TGTGCCAGCAGTATACACCGGGACAGGTCCGAGGTGACTGAAGCTTTCTTT.

The genes are TRBV19 and TRBJ2-2; a possible D gene is TRBD1 (6 bases). Trimming stripped 7 bases from V and 5 bases from J, with 11 bases between. From germline, CDR1 is LNHDA and CDR2 SQIVND (reference sequence). The CDR3 covers 13 residues. CDR3 in DNA: TGTGCCAGTACGACAGGAGGTACCGGGGAGCTGTTTTTT. Amino acids: CASTTGGTGELFF.